Listed below are T cell receptor beta chains from one sample, sequenced in a study of T cells expressing NK-cell markers. TCRdb re-called the 5' RACE reads and gives one entry per CDR3 protein, without DNA. The table lists 150,000 or so distinct CDR3 sequences. Specimen: blood T cells: a sorted CD56 or NKG2C T cell subset, CD4+ or CD8+ T cells, or bulk PBMC T cells (not recorded which). Source of these receptors: a woman between 18 and 70 years old in good health. CDR3s include the opening cysteine and the closing phenylalanine or tryptophan.

j_gene: TRBJ2-2
v_gene: TRBV5-1
CDR3aa: CASSLQGFRTGELFF

j_gene: TRBJ1-6
v_gene: TRBV20-1
CDR3aa: CSAAIEGRNNSPLHF

j_gene: TRBJ2-5
v_gene: TRBV7-8
CDR3aa: CASSRVREAQYF

j_gene: TRBJ2-7
v_gene: TRBV12-3/TRBV12-4
CDR3aa: CASSLVGRLAPYEQYF

j_gene: TRBJ2-2
v_gene: TRBV28
CDR3aa: CASSFAGVPGELFF

j_gene: TRBJ2-3
v_gene: TRBV20-1
CDR3aa: CSARDFFVDTQYF

j_gene: TRBJ2-1
v_gene: TRBV11-2
CDR3aa: CASSLVGDRYNEQFF

j_gene: TRBJ2-3
v_gene: TRBV29-1
CDR3aa: CSARKAVDTDTQYF

j_gene: TRBJ1-1
v_gene: TRBV27
CDR3aa: CASRLSAVNTEAFF

j_gene: TRBJ2-1
v_gene: TRBV7-2
CDR3aa: CASSANWWSNEQFF

j_gene: TRBJ2-1
v_gene: TRBV20-1
CDR3aa: CRPTTGSEQFF

j_gene: TRBJ2-2
v_gene: TRBV9
CDR3aa: CASSVQGTGELFF

j_gene: TRBJ2-3
v_gene: TRBV28
CDR3aa: CASSFIAGGSDTQYF

j_gene: TRBJ1-1
v_gene: TRBV5-1
CDR3aa: CASSPGTGSLWGTEAFF

j_gene: TRBJ2-2
v_gene: TRBV6-1
CDR3aa: CASSVTREGELFF

j_gene: TRBJ2-1
v_gene: TRBV3-1
CDR3aa: CASSLGTGMSEQFF

j_gene: TRBJ1-1
v_gene: TRBV7-3
CDR3aa: CASSKGVNTEAFF

j_gene: TRBJ2-5
v_gene: TRBV28
CDR3aa: CASSSDDRRTQYF

j_gene: TRBJ2-1
v_gene: TRBV12-3/TRBV12-4
CDR3aa: CASNPSGRSYNEQFF

j_gene: TRBJ2-7
v_gene: TRBV11-2
CDR3aa: CASSLGSQWGESYEQYF

j_gene: TRBJ2-2
v_gene: TRBV20-1
CDR3aa: CSARRGWGGYTGELFF

j_gene: TRBJ1-5
v_gene: TRBV30
CDR3aa: CAWSVRIGQPQHF